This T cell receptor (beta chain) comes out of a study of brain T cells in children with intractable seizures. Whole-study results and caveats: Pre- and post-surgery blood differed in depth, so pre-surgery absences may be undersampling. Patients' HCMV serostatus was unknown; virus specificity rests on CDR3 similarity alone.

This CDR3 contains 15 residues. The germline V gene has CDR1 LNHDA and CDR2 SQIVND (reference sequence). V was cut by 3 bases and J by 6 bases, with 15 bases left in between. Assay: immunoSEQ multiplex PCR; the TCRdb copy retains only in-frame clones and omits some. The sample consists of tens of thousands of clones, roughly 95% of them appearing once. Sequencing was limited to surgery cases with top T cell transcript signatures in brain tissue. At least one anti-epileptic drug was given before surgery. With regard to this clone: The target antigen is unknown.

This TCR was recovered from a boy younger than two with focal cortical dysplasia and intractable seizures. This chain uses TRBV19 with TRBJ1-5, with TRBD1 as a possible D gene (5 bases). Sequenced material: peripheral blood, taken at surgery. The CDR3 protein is CASSIWGEGGQPQHF. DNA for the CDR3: TGTGCCAGTAGTATCTGGGGGGAGGGCGGTCAGCCCCAGCATTTT.